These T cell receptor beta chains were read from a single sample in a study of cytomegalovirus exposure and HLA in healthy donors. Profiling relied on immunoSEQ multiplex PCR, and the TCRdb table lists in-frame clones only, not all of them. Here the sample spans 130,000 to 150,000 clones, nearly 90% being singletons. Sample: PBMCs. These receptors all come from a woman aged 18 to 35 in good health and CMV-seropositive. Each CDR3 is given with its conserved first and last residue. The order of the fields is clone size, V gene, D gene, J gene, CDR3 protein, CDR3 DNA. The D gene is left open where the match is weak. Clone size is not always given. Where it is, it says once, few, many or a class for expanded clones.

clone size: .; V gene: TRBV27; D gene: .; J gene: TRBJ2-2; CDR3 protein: CASSFLGATGELFF; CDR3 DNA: TGTGCCAGCAGTTTCCTTGGGGCCACCGGGGAGCTGTTTTTT
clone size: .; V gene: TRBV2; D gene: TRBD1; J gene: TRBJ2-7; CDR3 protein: CASSEGRQGAYEQYF; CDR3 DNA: TGTGCCAGCAGTGAAGGGCGGCAGGGGGCTTACGAGCAGTACTTC
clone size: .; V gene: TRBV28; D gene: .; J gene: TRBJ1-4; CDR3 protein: CAVRPRAGDEKLFF; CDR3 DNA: TGTGCCGTGAGACCACGAGCAGGGGATGAAAAACTGTTTTTT
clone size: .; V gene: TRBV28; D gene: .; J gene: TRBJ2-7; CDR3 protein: CASISTGYLSYEQYF; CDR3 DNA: TGTGCCAGCATTTCGACAGGCTACCTTTCCTACGAGCAGTACTTC
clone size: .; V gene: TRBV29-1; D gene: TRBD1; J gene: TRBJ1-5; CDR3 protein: CSARTGSNQPQHF; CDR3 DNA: TGCAGCGCGAGGACAGGGAGCAATCAGCCCCAGCATTTT
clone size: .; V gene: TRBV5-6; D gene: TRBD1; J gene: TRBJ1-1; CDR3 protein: CASSPWGTGNTEAFF; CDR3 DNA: TGTGCCAGCAGCCCTTGGGGGACAGGGAACACTGAAGCTTTCTTT
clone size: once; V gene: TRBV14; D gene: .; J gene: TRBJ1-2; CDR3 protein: CASSQGQVPYGYTF; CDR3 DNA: TGTGCCAGCAGCCAAGGGCAGGTTCCCTATGGCTACACCTTC
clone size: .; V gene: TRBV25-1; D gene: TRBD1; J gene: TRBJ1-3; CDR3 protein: CASSKQGIGNTIYF; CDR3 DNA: TGTGCCAGCAGTAAACAGGGGATTGGAAACACCATATATTTT
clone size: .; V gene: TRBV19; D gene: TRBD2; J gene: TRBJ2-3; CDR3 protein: CASSIGGGPFHTQYF; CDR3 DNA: TGTGCCAGTAGTATCGGCGGGGGGCCTTTCCATACGCAGTATTTT
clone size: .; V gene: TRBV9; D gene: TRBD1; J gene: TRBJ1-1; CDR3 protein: CASSVELGQGSGEAFF; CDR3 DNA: TGTGCCAGCAGCGTAGAATTGGGACAGGGGTCCGGGGAAGCTTTCTTT
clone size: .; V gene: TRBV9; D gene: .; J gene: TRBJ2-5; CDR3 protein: CASSPPRAGPHQETQYF; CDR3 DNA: TGTGCCAGCAGCCCCCCCCGGGCAGGGCCCCACCAAGAGACCCAGTACTTC
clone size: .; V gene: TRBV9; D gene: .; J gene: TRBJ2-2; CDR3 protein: CASSPHPPAGELFF; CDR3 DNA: TGTGCCAGCAGCCCCCACCCACCGGCCGGGGAGCTGTTTTTT
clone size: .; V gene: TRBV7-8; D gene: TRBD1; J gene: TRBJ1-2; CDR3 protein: CASSSGQGGDGYTF; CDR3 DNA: TGTGCCAGCAGCTCCGGACAGGGGGGAGATGGCTACACCTTC
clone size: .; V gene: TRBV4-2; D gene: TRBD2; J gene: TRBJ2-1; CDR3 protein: CASSQEAGRSYNEQFF; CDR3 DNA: TGTGCCAGCAGCCAGGAAGCGGGGCGATCCTACAATGAGCAGTTCTTC